This T cell receptor (beta chain) was recorded in a study of T cell responses to AZD1222 COVID-19 vaccine. Study results and caveats: There were vaccine-associated CD4 TCRs across spike, dominant at 160-218 and 743-854.

Concerning this clone itself: The antigen is undetermined.

Clones were sequenced by immunoSEQ multiplex PCR, and TCRdb holds only the in-frame ones, with some missing. This table holds more than 110,000 clones. Trimming cost V 3 bases and J 6 bases, with 14 bases left between them. The CDR3 extends over 14 amino acids. In germline, CDR1 is SGHAT, CDR2 FQNNGV. Sequenced sample: peripheral blood. The V and J genes are TRBV11-2 and TRBJ1-2; D unresolved. The source of this sequence is an adult in good health. The CDR3 sequence: CASSFPAGKDGYTF. CDR3 coding DNA: TGTGCCAGCAGCTTTCCCGCGGGGAAGGATGGCTACACCTTC.